The 17 T cell receptor beta chains below come from one sample, sequenced in a study of blood T cells in healthy people across ages. Then a second PCR, running about 6 to 11 cycles, was carried out with a sample-barcoded 5' primer and a J-beta primer mix. One entry per CDR3 protein results from TCRdb running MiXCR on the 5' RACE reads. The table has roughly 550,000 distinct CDR3 sequences, less than 25% seen once; the top ten hold around 10%. These data also featured in a second study, about T cells of mothers and their children.

Sequences were obtained from blood. The source of these receptors is a boy between 10 and 17 years old in good health.

This clonotype was recorded a few times. V is TRBV7-9 and J is TRBJ2-1; TRBD1 might be the D (6 bases). V shed 1 base and J shed 9 bases, with 16 bases lying between them. The CDR3 is 15 amino acids. Looked up from germline, CDR1 is SEHNR and CDR2 is FQNEAQ (reference sequence). The DNA for the CDR3 is TGTGCCAGCAGCTTAGGCGGGTATGGGGGCGGTGAGCAGTTCTTC. It translates to CASSLGGYGGGEQFF.

This chain connects TRBV5-1 to TRBJ2-3; 12 positions match TRBD2. CDR1 is SGHRS and CDR2 is YFSETQ in the germline V gene. The V and J ends lost 4 bases and 2 bases, in that order; junction bases with no gene match: 8. The CDR3 consists of 17 residues. The DNA of the CDR3 is TGCGCCAGCAGCCCCGGGACTAGCGGGTCCCTCACAGATACGCAGTATTTT. Translation gives CASSPGTSGSLTDTQYF.

The sample holds a few counts of this clonotype. The gene calls are TRBV30 and TRBJ2-4; perhaps TRBD1 as D (5 bases). The ends were cut back, 0 bases at V and 8 bases at J, with 14 bases in the middle. Germline CDR1 reads GTSNPN; CDR2 reads SVGIG (reference sequence). The CDR3 is 14 residues long. CDR3 loop: CAWSVSRVVDIQYF. The CDR3 coding sequence is TGTGCCTGGAGTGTATCCAGGGTCGTGGACATTCAGTACTTC.

The chain recombines TRBV12-5 with TRBJ2-1, with 9 bases lining up with TRBD2. V lost 0 bases and J lost 6; bases outside the gene matches: 9. The CDR3 runs 17 residues. Germline CDR1 reads LGHNT; CDR2 reads FRNRAP. This chain's CDR3 is CASGLVQGLAGCNEQFF. CDR3 coding DNA: TGTGCTAGTGGTTTGGTACAGGGGCTAGCGGGGTGCAATGAGCAGTTCTTC.

The DNA for the CDR3 is TGTGCCAGCAGCCCCCAGACGGGGGACTCAGAGACCCAGTACTTC. It is translated as CASSPQTGDSETQYF. This chain joins TRBV7-2 and TRBJ2-5; a possible D gene is TRBD2 (6 bases). The ends were cut back, 5 bases at V and 4 bases at J, with 17 bases in the middle. The CDR3 is 15 residues long. Germline CDR1 is SGHTA and CDR2 is FQGNSA.

The genes are TRBV27 and TRBJ2-7; weak D call: TRBD1 (6 bases). This CDR3 has 17 amino acids. Looked up from germline, CDR1 is MNHEY and CDR2 is SMNVEV (reference sequence). The germline V and J ends were trimmed by 6 bases and 3 bases, with 24 bases remaining between them. The CDR3 here is CASSETGGGQPYYEQYF. The CDR3 bases are TGTGCCAGCAGCGAAACGGGTGGAGGACAGCCATACTACGAGCAGTACTTC.

Only a few counts were recorded for this clonotype. J is TRBJ2-6 and V is TRBV21-1; TRBD1 is the table's D call, not checked against the DNA. TRBV21-1 has pseudogene status. The CDR3 is made up of 17 amino acids. CDR3 nucleotide sequence: TGTGCCAGCAGCCGCCGGGTACCCCTCTCTGGGGCCAACGTCCTGACTTTC. It yields the protein CASSRRVPLSGANVLTF.

The chain carries TRBV5-1 and TRBJ2-5; 16 positions agree with TRBD2. The J call may be incorrect, as the DNA end agrees better with TRBJ2-1. The CDR3 contains 16 residues. Germline lookup yields CDR1 SGHRS and CDR2 YFSETQ. The chain's CDR3 is CASSIGTSGRANEQFF. The DNA for the CDR3 is TGCGCCAGCAGCATCGGGACTAGCGGGAGGGCCAATGAGCAGTTCTTC.

CDR3 protein: CASWTLTGRRPYEQYF. Written as DNA, the CDR3 is TGTGCCAGTTGGACACTGACAGGGCGGCGCCCCTACGAGCAGTACTTC. The chain combines TRBV7-2 with TRBJ2-5, with TRBD1 matching 7 bases. With the DNA end fitting TRBJ2-7 better, the J assignment may be wrong. Germline loops: CDR1 SGHTA, CDR2 FQGNSA. The CDR3 totals 16 residues.

The chain joins TRBV15 to TRBJ2-5; no firm D call. From germline, CDR1 is LNHNV and CDR2 YYDKDF (reference sequence). Trimming pared 6 bases from V and 5 bases from J, leaving 13 bases between. The CDR3 is 13 residues long. For the CDR3, the DNA is TGTGCCACCAGTACGTTCCTAGGGGAGACCCAGTACTTC. It yields the protein CATSTFLGETQYF.

This chain links TRBV7-9 with TRBJ1-2; D gene unclear. Trimming stripped 4 bases from V and 3 bases from J, with 9 bases between. The CDR3 totals 13 residues. Per the germline V gene, CDR1 is SEHNR and CDR2 is FQNEAQ (reference sequence). The CDR3 sequence: CASSSWADYGYTF. CDR3 DNA: TGTGCCAGCAGCTCCTGGGCGGACTATGGCTACACCTTC.

This chain connects TRBV7-2 to TRBJ2-5; TRBD1 matches at 8 bases. V dropped 5 bases and J dropped 0; count of bases not matched to a gene: 5. Germline CDR1 SGHTA, CDR2 FQGNSA. CDR3 size: 15 residues. The DNA for the CDR3 is TGTGCCAGCAGCACCCGGACAGGGAACCAAGAGACCCAGTACTTC. Translated: CASSTRTGNQETQYF.

As DNA, the CDR3 is TGTGCCAGCAGTGGAGGGACGAGAGATACGCAGTATTTT. Its translation is CASSGGTRDTQYF. The V gene is TRBV2, the J gene TRBJ2-3, with D perhaps assigned TRBD1 or TRBD2 (5 bases each). Germline lookup yields CDR1 SNHLY and CDR2 FYNNEI. V was shortened by 4 bases and J by 5 bases, with 10 bases between the two germline ends. CDR3 size: 13 residues.

The chain uses TRBV20-1 and TRBJ2-5; 8 nucleotides match TRBD2. The CDR3 is 15 amino acids. Per the germline V gene, CDR1 is DFQATT and CDR2 is SNEGSKA (reference sequence). The V segment lost 5 bases and the J segment 5 bases; nucleotides outside the gene matches: 13. The CDR3 spells CSAGLALVISETQYF. The CDR3 DNA is TGCAGTGCTGGACTAGCTTTGGTTATATCGGAGACCCAGTACTTC.

The J gene is TRBJ1-4, the V gene TRBV10-2, with D uncertain. The CDR3 is 13 residues long. Trimming shortened V by 3 bases and J by 7 bases, and 9 bases separated the two germline ends. Germline values: CDR1 WSHSY, CDR2 SAAADI. Here the CDR3 reads CASSETRIEKLFF. The CDR3 region has the DNA TGCGCCAGCAGTGAAACACGGATTGAAAAACTGTTTTTT.

This clonotype was seen a few times. The genes are TRBV14 and TRBJ2-7; no definite D call. The germline V gene encodes CDR1 SGHDN and CDR2 FVKESK. The V and J ends lost 2 bases and 2 bases respectively, with 7 bases between them. The CDR3 runs 13 residues. In nucleotides, the CDR3 is TGTGCCAGCAGCCAATTTTTAGCCTACGAGCAGTACTTC. Encoded protein: CASSQFLAYEQYF.

This clonotype was observed a few times. The V and J genes are TRBV10-3 and TRBJ1-1; D is unclear. Trimming took 7 bases from V and 4 from J, leaving 10 bases between them. CDR3 length: 12 residues. The germline V gene encodes CDR1 ENHRY and CDR2 SYGVKD. This chain's CDR3 is CAITNSGTEAFF. As DNA, the CDR3 is TGTGCCATCACCAATTCAGGCACTGAAGCTTTCTTT.